These 23 T cell receptor beta chains were sequenced from one sample in a study of blood T cell repertoires in COVID-19. The repertoire was sequenced with immunoSEQ multiplex PCR; TCRdb's copy has only in-frame clones and lacks some. The sample has around 98,000 clones, roughly 85% seen once. The sequenced material came from peripheral blood. Receptors originate from a man between 65 and 85 years old with acute or convalescent COVID-19.

The gene calls are TRBV7-9 and TRBJ1-2, with 7 bases lining up with TRBD1. This CDR3 region has 13 residues. The germline V gene has CDR1 SEHNR and CDR2 FQNEAQ (reference sequence). V shed 3 bases, J shed 4 bases, and the junction held 2 bases outside the gene matches. CDR3 residues: CASSFRGAYGYTF. The CDR3 nucleotides are TGTGCCAGCAGCTTCAGGGGGGCCTATGGCTACACCTTC.

This chain connects TRBV28 to TRBJ1-5; no firm D call. Per the germline V gene, CDR1 is MDHEN and CDR2 is SYDVKM. With 8 bases removed from V and 5 bases from J, the gap between germline ends came to 16 bases. This CDR3 is built from 14 residues. DNA for the CDR3: TGTGCCAGCGTTACCGGTGCCACCTATCAGCCCCAGCATTTT. As protein: CASVTGATYQPQHF.

The sample holds one count of this clone. The rearrangement links TRBV5-4 to TRBJ2-2; D gene unclear. Germline loops: CDR1 SGHNT, CDR2 YYREEE (reference sequence). The V and J ends lost 4 bases and 1 base respectively, with 11 bases between them. CDR3 length equals 15 residues. The CDR3 region has the DNA TGTGCCAGCAGCCTAGGCGGTATGAACACCGGGGAGCTGTTTTTT. Its protein product is CASSLGGMNTGELFF.

The rearrangement uses TRBV6-5 and TRBJ2-7, with 7 nucleotides matching TRBD1. V lost 6 bases to trimming and J lost 3 bases; unmatched junction nucleotides: 2. The CDR3 runs to 12 residues. Germline CDR1 MNHEY, CDR2 SVGAGI. The CDR3 DNA reads TGTGCCAGCAGCCGACAGGGCTACGAGCAGTACTTC. This codes for CASSRQGYEQYF.

This sequence joins TRBV28 and TRBJ1-1; TRBD1 aligns across 9 bases. V lost 5 bases and J lost 8; bases outside the gene matches: 9. Germline-derived CDR1 and CDR2 are MDHEN and SYDVKM. This CDR3 is built from 14 residues. CDR3 in DNA: TGTGCCAGCAGTCTCCCGGACAGGGGTCAGGAAGCTTTCTTT. It codes for CASSLPDRGQEAFF. The complete variable domain, with remaining parts taken from reference TRBV28 and TRBJ1-1, reads DVKVTQSSRYLVKRTGEKVFLECVQDMDHENMFWYRQDPGLGLRLIYFSYDVKMKEKGDIPEGYSVSREKKERFSLILESASTNQTSMYLCASSLPDRGQEAFFGQGTRLTVV.

The rearrangement joins TRBV5-1 to TRBJ2-7; perhaps TRBD1 as D (8 bases). Germline CDR1 SGHRS, CDR2 YFSETQ. V shed 4 bases and J shed 2 bases, with 22 bases lying between them. CDR3 length: 17 amino acids. CDR3 sequence reads: CASSPSGGQVGTYEQYV. As DNA, the CDR3 is TGCGCCAGCAGCCCCTCGGGGGGACAGGTAGGGACCTACGAGCAGTACGTC.

This clone was seen just once. V gene TRBV5-6 combines with J gene TRBJ2-7; 7 bases are a match to TRBD2. The germline V gene has CDR1 SGHDT and CDR2 YYEEEE. V gave up 0 bases and J gave up 2 bases; unmatched junction bases: 2. The CDR3 runs 14 residues. The CDR3 loop is CASSLGAGAYEQYF. In nucleotides, the CDR3 is TGTGCCAGCAGCTTGGGGGCGGGAGCCTACGAGCAGTACTTC. Full variable domain (remainder filled in from reference TRBV5-6 and TRBJ2-7): DAGVTQSPTHLIKTRGQQVTLRCSPKSGHDTVSWYQQALGQGPQFIFQYYEEEERQRGNFPDRFSGHQFPNYSSELNVNALLLGDSALYLCASSLGAGAYEQYFGPGTRLTVT.

This rearrangement joins TRBV7-2 to TRBJ2-2; 10 bases map to TRBD1. This CDR3 is built from 15 residues. J was trimmed by 3 bases and V by 5 bases; bases with no gene match: 3. Germline V lookup: CDR1 SGHTA, CDR2 FQGNSA. The CDR3 protein is CASSTGQGDTGELFF. Written as DNA, the CDR3 is TGTGCCAGCAGCACCGGACAGGGGGACACCGGGGAGCTGTTTTTT.

CDR3 nucleotide sequence: TGTGCCAGCCCTGAGTGTGTATCCTACGAGCAGTACGTC. This translates into CASPECVSYEQYV. The rearrangement links TRBV6-4 to TRBJ2-7; D call uncertain. CDR3 length equals 13 residues. Trimming removed 8 bases from V and 1 base from J, with 12 bases in between. From germline, CDR1 is MRHNA and CDR2 SNTAGT.

This chain links TRBV19 with TRBJ2-5; 11 bases match TRBD2. Germline V gene lookup returns CDR1 LNHDA and CDR2 SQIVND (reference sequence). V shed 6 bases and J 0 bases; nucleotides not matched to a gene: 3. The CDR3 totals 15 residues. The CDR3, as DNA: TGTGCCAGTAGACGACTAGCGGGGAACCAAGAGACCCAGTACTTC. Its protein product is CASRRLAGNQETQYF. The full variable domain, in which reference TRBV19 and TRBJ2-5 provide the parts outside the CDR3, is DGGITQSPKYLFRKEGQNVTLSCEQNLNHDAMYWYRQDPGQGLRLIYYSQIVNDFQKGDIAEGYSVSREKKESFPLTVTSAQKNPTAFYLCASRRLAGNQETQYFGPGTRLLVL.

This clone appeared once. V usage is TRBV19 and J usage is TRBJ1-6; D might be TRBD1 (5 bases). CDR1 is LNHDA, CDR2 SQIVND, per germline (reference sequence). V lost 6 bases and J lost 8, with 11 bases in between. This CDR3 spans 13 amino acids. For the CDR3, the DNA is TGTGCCAGTAGGGGGCCCCGATATTCACCCCTCCACTTT. Its translation is CASRGPRYSPLHF.

The rearrangement uses TRBV7-8 and TRBJ2-7; 9 nucleotides match TRBD1. CDR1 is SGHVS, CDR2 FQNEAQ, per germline. The ends lost 1 base at V and 5 bases at J; junction bases unmatched: 6. The CDR3 is 15 residues long. The CDR3 loop is CASSLGGTGLNEQYF. CDR3 nucleotide sequence: TGTGCCAGCAGCTTAGGAGGGACAGGGCTTAACGAGCAGTACTTC.

This rearrangement joins TRBV19 to TRBJ2-2; D is ambiguous. CDR1 is LNHDA, CDR2 SQIVND, per germline (reference sequence). The CDR3 has 16 residues. V lost 3 bases and J 0 bases, leaving 11 bases between the germline ends. CDR3 nucleotide sequence: TGTGCCAGTAGTATGAGAACCGTGGCGAACACCGGGGAGCTGTTTTTT. It is translated as CASSMRTVANTGELFF. Supplemented by reference TRBV19 and TRBJ2-2, the full variable domain reads DGGITQSPKYLFRKEGQNVTLSCEQNLNHDAMYWYRQDPGQGLRLIYYSQIVNDFQKGDIAEGYSVSREKKESFPLTVTSAQKNPTAFYLCASSMRTVANTGELFFGEGSRLTVL.

The chain combines TRBV30 with TRBJ1-6; possibly TRBD1 for D (5 bases). Trimming took 2 bases from V and 10 from J, leaving 12 bases between them. CDR3 length: 13 amino acids. Germline V lookup: CDR1 GTSNPN, CDR2 SVGIG (reference sequence). The CDR3 DNA follows: TGTGCCTGGAGTTCGCAGGGAAACTCACCCCTCCACTTT. Translated: CAWSSQGNSPLHF. The variable domain in full, with the rest retrieved from reference TRBV30 and TRBJ1-6, is SQTIHQWPATLVQPVGSPLSLECTVEGTSNPNLYWYRQAAGRGLQLLFYSVGIGQISSEVPQNLSASRPQDRQFILSSKKLLLSDSGFYLCAWSSQGNSPLHFGNGTRLTVT.

The V and J genes are TRBV5-1 and TRBJ2-2, with D perhaps TRBD1 (6 bases). Germline V gives CDR1 SGHRS, CDR2 YFSETQ. Trimming shortened V by 0 bases and J by 6 bases, and 9 bases separated the two germline ends. The CDR3 is 14 amino acids. The CDR3, as DNA: TGCGCCAGCAGCTTGGATGGGGGCCCCGGGGAGCTGTTTTTT. Encoded protein: CASSLDGGPGELFF.

The chain couples TRBV12-5 to TRBJ2-1; 7 bases align to TRBD1. Trimming at V came to 6 bases and at J to 8 bases, leaving 4 bases not matched to a gene. The CDR3 has 12 amino acids. Per germline, CDR1 LGHNT and CDR2 FRNRAP. CDR3 in DNA: TGTGCTAGTGGCAACGACAGGGATGAGCAGTTCTTC. Its translation is CASGNDRDEQFF.

The genes are TRBV6-5 and TRBJ1-5, with 8 bases matching TRBD1. Germline values: CDR1 MNHEY, CDR2 SVGAGI. J was trimmed by 1 base and V by 6 bases; bases with no gene match: 2. The CDR3 runs to 14 residues. The CDR3 DNA follows: TGTGCCAGCAGCCGGACAGGGAGCAATCAGCCCCAGCATTTT. Translation gives CASSRTGSNQPQHF.

This clone was found once. The rearrangement uses TRBV5-1 and TRBJ2-7, with TRBD1 identical over 7 bases. CDR1 is SGHRS and CDR2 is YFSETQ in the germline V gene. CDR3 size: 14 residues. With V trimmed by 3 bases and J by 4 bases, 7 bases remained unmatched. CDR3 residues: CASSSTGLGYEQYV. Here the CDR3 DNA reads TGCGCCAGCAGCTCGACAGGGCTCGGGTACGAGCAGTACGTC.

CDR3 nucleotides: TGTGCCAGCAGTTCCTGGGGGGGGGCTCCATACGAGCAGTACTTC. This gives the protein CASSSWGGAPYEQYF. J is TRBJ2-7 and V is TRBV28; D is possibly TRBD2 (7 bases). V was shortened by 4 bases and J by 4 bases, with 17 bases between the two germline ends. The length of the CDR3 is 15 residues. Germline loops: CDR1 MDHEN, CDR2 SYDVKM.

The chain has TRBV9 and TRBJ2-5; D gene unclear. The ends were cut back, 1 base at V and 0 bases at J, with 10 bases in the middle. Germline V gene lookup returns CDR1 SGDLS and CDR2 YYNGEE. The CDR3 sequence is 15 residues long. The CDR3 bases are TGTGCCAGCAGCGTATATGGTGACTACCAAGAGACCCAGTACTTC. Protein product: CASSVYGDYQETQYF.

The V and J genes are TRBV6-1 and TRBJ2-5, with 13 bases matching TRBD2. V was clipped by 3 bases and J by 0 bases; unmatched bases: 4. This CDR3 has 17 residues. The germline gives CDR1 MNHNS, CDR2 SASEGT. The DNA of the CDR3 is TGTGCCAGCAGTGATCGGGGACTAGCGGGGAACCAAGAGACCCAGTACTTC. This sequence encodes CASSDRGLAGNQETQYF.

This rearrangement joins TRBV18 to TRBJ2-1; 7 nucleotides align to TRBD2. Germline CDR1 and CDR2: KGHSH and LQKENI. This CDR3 comprises 17 residues. J lost 4 bases, V lost 3 bases, and 12 bases had no gene match. CDR3 nucleotide sequence: TGTGCCAGCTCACCGGTGTTAGCGGGTACTCTGTACAATGAGCAGTTCTTC. This codes for CASSPVLAGTLYNEQFF.

There are a few counts of this clone. The rearrangement joins TRBV5-4 to TRBJ2-4; possibly TRBD2 for D (5 bases). The CDR3 covers 14 residues. V lost 2 bases and J lost 0, with 6 bases in between. Per germline, CDR1 SGHNT and CDR2 YYREEE (reference sequence). This CDR3 reads CASSLEGAKNIQYF. CDR3 DNA sequence: TGTGCCAGCAGCTTAGAGGGAGCCAAAAACATTCAGTACTTC.